Listed here are 23 T cell receptor beta chains from one sample, sequenced in a study of T cell repertoires in cytomegalovirus infection. Their antigens remain unidentified. TCRdb itself ran the reads through MiXCR, one entry per CDR3 protein. Of approximately 83,000 distinct CDR3 sequences in the sample, roughly a quarter are singletons; the top ten hold roughly 50%. The sample was CD8+ T cells from cultured PBMCs, taken from culture after CMV antigen stimulation. Receptors originate from a human donor in good health (CMV status not recorded). Some clones in this sample may be carry-over from other donors' samples.

The chain joins TRBV7-9 to TRBJ2-5; D is perhaps TRBD2 (5 bases). This CDR3 has 17 residues. Trimming shortened V by 6 bases and J by 0 bases, and 20 bases separated the two germline ends. The V gene's germline CDR1 is SEHNR and CDR2 FQNEAQ (reference sequence). The CDR3 DNA reads TGTGCCAGCAGTAGACTACCGGGGATTCTGTACCAAGAGACCCAGTACTTC. This encodes CASSRLPGILYQETQYF.

This clonotype was counted many times. The chain combines TRBV11-2 with TRBJ1-2; tentatively, D is TRBD1 (5 bases). The CDR3 consists of 14 residues. V lost 5 bases and J lost 3, with 13 bases in between. Per the germline V gene, CDR1 is SGHAT and CDR2 is FQNNGV. The CDR3 DNA follows: TGTGCCAGCAGCGGTGATTGGGGGGACTATGGCTACACCTTC. It codes for CASSGDWGDYGYTF.

Ten or more counts support this clonotype. This chain connects TRBV12-3 or TRBV12-4 to TRBJ2-1; no clear D gene. The CDR3 covers 13 residues. Deletions cut 3 bases from V and 8 bases from J, with 11 bases between. As DNA, the CDR3 is TGTGCCAGCAGTTTCGGAGAGGTCGATGAGCAGTTCTTC. It codes for CASSFGEVDEQFF.

The gene calls are TRBV9 and TRBJ2-2; 7 bases match TRBD1. The V and J ends lost 4 bases and 0 bases, in that order; junction bases with no gene match: 3. In germline, CDR1 is SGDLS, CDR2 YYNGEE. CDR3 length: 15 amino acids. This CDR3 reads CASSPTGPNTGELFF. The CDR3 DNA is TGTGCCAGCAGCCCGACAGGGCCGAACACCGGGGAGCTGTTTTTT.

Of note for this clonotype: A read error may explain this, as a much larger clone is one base away. The chain links TRBV7-6 to TRBJ2-2; possible D gene TRBD1, 6 bases. CDR1 SGHVS and CDR2 FNYEAQ come from the germline V gene. This CDR3 spans 15 amino acids. CDR3 bases: TGTGCCAGCAGCCTCCGGACTGGGGACACCGGGGTGCTGTTTTTT. Translated, it gives CASSLRTGDTGVLFF. Drawing the rest from reference TRBV7-6 and TRBJ2-2, the complete variable domain is GAGVSQSPRYKVTKRGQDVALRCDPISGHVSLYWYRQALGQGPEFLTYFNYEAQQDKSGLPNDRFSAERPEGSISTLTIQRTEQRDSAMYRCASSLRTGDTGVLFFGEGSRLTVL.

There are a few counts of this clonotype. The CDR3 reads CASSPRDSTNEQFF. CDR3 in DNA: TGTGCCAGCTCACCGCGGGACAGTACCAATGAGCAGTTCTTC. The chain employs TRBV18 and TRBJ2-1; perhaps TRBD1 as D (7 bases). Per the germline V gene, CDR1 is KGHSH and CDR2 is LQKENI. V was pared by 3 bases and J by 6 bases, with 12 bases between. This CDR3 has 14 amino acids. The whole variable domain, filled in from reference TRBV18 and TRBJ2-1, reads NAGVMQNPRHLVRRRGQEARLRCSPMKGHSHVYWYRQLPEEGLKFMVYLQKENIIDESGMPKERFSAEFPKEGPSILRIQQVVRGDSAAYFCASSPRDSTNEQFFGPGTRLTVL.

The CDR3 spells CASSPTGLGNYGYTF. The CDR3 DNA sequence: TGTGCCAGCAGTCCGACAGGGTTGGGGAACTATGGCTACACCTTC. The rearrangement links TRBV27 to TRBJ1-2; 7 nucleotides match TRBD1. The germline V gene encodes CDR1 MNHEY and CDR2 SMNVEV (reference sequence). CDR3 size: 15 residues. The J segment lost 2 bases and the V segment lost 5 bases, leaving 8 bases of the junction unmatched.

This chain uses TRBV11-2 with TRBJ2-1, with 8 bases matching TRBD2. This CDR3 region has 19 residues. The junction had 12 bases not matched to a gene; V was cut back by 1 base and J by 1 base. Germline V gives CDR1 SGHAT, CDR2 FQNNGV. For the CDR3, the DNA is TGTGCCAGCAGCTTAGGGTATAGCGGGAAGGACGTATCCTACAATGAGCAGTTCTTC. The encoded protein is CASSLGYSGKDVSYNEQFF.

This clonotype was observed once. CDR3 bases: TGCAGTGCTAGAGGTATGGGGAACACTGAAGCTTTCTTT. Encoded protein: CSARGMGNTEAFF. The chain uses TRBV20-1 and TRBJ1-1; D gene uncertain. The germline gives CDR1 DFQATT, CDR2 SNEGSKA (reference sequence). The V end lost 1 base, the J end lost 1 base, and 7 bases lay between the germline ends. This CDR3 region has 13 residues.

This clonotype appeared many times. V gene TRBV7-2 combines with J gene TRBJ2-7; a possible D gene is TRBD1 (6 bases). There are 14 residues in the CDR3. V gave up 4 bases and J gave up 1 base, with 11 bases separating them. Germline V CDR1 and CDR2: SGHTA, FQGNSA. This CDR3 reads CASSSSQGSYEQYF. The DNA for the CDR3 is TGTGCCAGCAGCTCCAGTCAGGGGTCCTACGAGCAGTACTTC.

This clonotype turned up a few times. The chain has TRBV19 and TRBJ2-7, with a tentative D call TRBD1 (6 bases). V lost 0 bases to trimming and J lost 0 bases, with 12 bases between them. CDR1 LNHDA and CDR2 SQIVND come from the germline V gene (reference sequence). The CDR3 is 16 amino acids. The chain's CDR3 is CASSIDTGTNSYEQYF. The DNA for the CDR3 is TGTGCCAGTAGTATAGACACCGGGACAAACTCCTACGAGCAGTACTTC.

A few counts support this clonotype. The chain uses TRBV19 and TRBJ1-4; D remains unclear. The CDR3 length is 16 residues. V gave up 7 bases and J gave up 1 base, with 16 bases separating them. The germline gives CDR1 LNHDA, CDR2 SQIVND (reference sequence). CDR3 region: CASTLTSRRTNEKLFF. As DNA, the CDR3 is TGTGCCAGTACCCTGACGTCTAGGAGAACTAATGAAAAACTGTTTTTT.

This clonotype was counted between two and nine times. The chain has TRBV2 and TRBJ1-2; no firm D call. CDR1 SNHLY and CDR2 FYNNEI come from the germline V gene. Trimming left V 1 base short and J 8 bases short, with 17 bases between. CDR3 length: 15 amino acids. CDR3 sequence (DNA): TGTGCCAGCAGTGAAGTGGCCCATGAGATGAGGGGCTACACCTTC. Encoded protein: CASSEVAHEMRGYTF.

There are a few counts of this clonotype. This chain links TRBV20-1 with TRBJ2-7, with TRBD2 as a possible D gene (6 bases). The length of the CDR3 is 14 residues. From germline, CDR1 is DFQATT and CDR2 SNEGSKA (reference sequence). V was shortened by 2 bases and J by 0 bases, with 11 bases between the two germline ends. As DNA, the CDR3 is TGCAGTGCTAGATCTCCGGGGGACTCCTACGAGCAGTACTTC. This encodes CSARSPGDSYEQYF.

The chain has TRBV11-2 and TRBJ2-1; 10 bases map to TRBD2. V was pared by 5 bases and J by 3 bases, with 1 base of the junction left unmatched. There are 14 residues in the CDR3. Germline loops: CDR1 SGHAT, CDR2 FQNNGV. CDR3 in DNA: TGTGCCAGCAGCCCTAGCGGGAGCTACAATGAGCAGTTCTTC. Protein sequence: CASSPSGSYNEQFF.

The sample holds a few counts of this clonotype. V gene TRBV11-2 combines with J gene TRBJ2-2; D assignment may be TRBD1 or TRBD2 (5 bases each). In germline, CDR1 is SGHAT, CDR2 FQNNGV. V lost 1 base, J lost 3 bases, and 12 bases lay in between. The CDR3 consists of 16 residues. CDR3 in amino acids: CASSLVEGLYTGELFF. The CDR3, as DNA: TGTGCCAGCAGCTTAGTCGAGGGGTTGTACACCGGGGAGCTGTTTTTT. Filled out from reference TRBV11-2 and TRBJ2-2, the complete variable domain reads EAGVAQSPRYKIIEKRQSVAFWCNPISGHATLYWYQQILGQGPKLLIQFQNNGVVDDSQLPKDRFSAERLKGVDSTLKIQPAKLEDSAVYLCASSLVEGLYTGELFFGEGSRLTVL.

V usage is TRBV25-1 and J usage is TRBJ2-7; possible D gene TRBD2, 6 bases. V gave up 4 bases and J gave up 9 bases, with 13 bases separating them. The CDR3 is 12 amino acids. Germline V CDR1 and CDR2: MGHDK, SYGVNS. DNA of the CDR3: TGTGCCAGCAGTGCGGGCGGAGGGAGGCAGTACTTC. Translation: CASSAGGGRQYF.

Only a few counts were recorded for this clonotype. The V call is TRBV6-5, the J call TRBJ1-4; D is perhaps TRBD1 (6 bases). V lost 2 bases and J lost 2, with 12 bases in between. This CDR3 is 16 amino acids long. Germline CDR1 reads MNHEY; CDR2 reads SVGAGI. CDR3 loop: CASSYRGATTNEKLFF. CDR3 sequence (DNA): TGTGCCAGCAGTTACCGGGGGGCGACCACTAATGAAAAACTGTTTTTT.

This clonotype was seen repeatedly, ten times or more. V is TRBV28 and J is TRBJ2-1; 12 positions match TRBD2. V gave up 6 bases and J gave up 10 bases; unmatched junction bases: 7. Per the germline V gene, CDR1 is MDHEN and CDR2 is SYDVKM. The CDR3 loop spans 14 amino acids. CDR3 sequence (DNA): TGTGCCAGCAGCGGACTAGCGGGATTCGTCGAGCAGTTCTTC. Translated: CASSGLAGFVEQFF.

This clonotype was seen ten or more times. V usage is TRBV12-3 or TRBV12-4 and J usage is TRBJ2-4; the match to TRBD2 covers 8 bases. This CDR3 has 16 residues. V gave up 3 bases and J gave up 5 bases; unmatched junction bases: 9. The CDR3: CASSFSRAGVENIQYF. The CDR3 DNA is TGTGCCAGCAGTTTCTCCAGAGCGGGAGTGGAAAACATTCAGTACTTC.

This clonotype has just a few counts. The V and J genes are TRBV6-2 or TRBV6-3 and TRBJ1-2; tentatively, D is TRBD1 (5 bases). V lost 0 bases, J lost 4 bases, and 15 bases lay in between. CDR3 length: 16 residues. Germline CDR1 reads MNHEY; CDR2 reads SVGEGT. The CDR3 DNA reads TGTGCCAGCAGTTACTCGACCCCGGGACGAAGCTATGGCTACACCTTC. Amino acid sequence: CASSYSTPGRSYGYTF.

This clonotype was observed at least ten times. The chain combines TRBV7-8 with TRBJ1-2; TRBD1 might be the D (5 bases). Germline CDR1 SGHVS, CDR2 FQNEAQ. The CDR3 is 16 amino acids. The V end was cut by 0 bases, the J end by 9 bases, with 20 bases between. The chain's CDR3 is CASSLARARWEGSYTF. DNA for the CDR3: TGTGCCAGCAGCTTAGCGCGGGCTCGTTGGGAGGGGAGCTACACCTTC.

The chain joins TRBV15 to TRBJ2-1; 9 bases are a match to TRBD2. This CDR3 comprises 19 residues. J lost 0 bases, V lost 1 base, and 10 bases had no gene match. Per germline, CDR1 LNHNV and CDR2 YYDKDF (reference sequence). The CDR3 loop is CATSRVASGAASSYNEQFF. The CDR3 DNA reads TGTGCCACCAGCAGAGTCGCTAGCGGGGCGGCGAGCTCCTACAATGAGCAGTTCTTC.